Listed here are 23 T cell receptor beta chains from one sample, sequenced in a study of blood T cell repertoires in COVID-19. The repertoire was sequenced with immunoSEQ multiplex PCR; TCRdb's copy has only in-frame clones and lacks some. The sample records some 190,000 clones, about 70% being singletons. The specimen sequenced was peripheral blood. All receptors come from a woman aged 50 to 60 with active or convalescent COVID-19.

The chain joins TRBV7-8 to TRBJ1-2; weak D call: TRBD1 (6 bases). CDR3 length: 14 amino acids. Germline CDR1 reads SGHVS; CDR2 reads FQNEAQ. The ends were cut back, 5 bases at V and 4 bases at J, with 14 bases in the middle. CDR3 nucleotide sequence: TGTGCCAGCAGCGGGACAAGACCTTTCTATGGCTACACCTTC. It codes for CASSGTRPFYGYTF.

The chain recombines TRBV12-3 or TRBV12-4 with TRBJ2-7; possibly TRBD1 for D (5 bases). The CDR3 has 13 amino acids. V shed 5 bases and J shed 2 bases, with 10 bases lying between them. CDR3: CASSNMGPYEQYF. CDR3 DNA: TGTGCCAGCAGTAACATGGGGCCCTACGAGCAGTACTTC.

The chain uses TRBV6-5 and TRBJ2-7; a possible D gene is TRBD1 (6 bases). Germline CDR1 is MNHEY and CDR2 is SVGAGI. The CDR3 spans 13 residues. Trimming took 6 bases from V and 5 from J, leaving 14 bases between them. In nucleotides, the CDR3 is TGTGCCAGCAGGGTCCAACAGGGTAACGAGCAGTACTTC. Translating it yields CASRVQQGNEQYF.

The gene calls are TRBV28 and TRBJ2-7; the match to TRBD2 covers 7 bases. The CDR3 spans 12 residues. The germline V gene encodes CDR1 MDHEN and CDR2 SYDVKM. Losses at the gene ends were 8 bases for V and 2 bases for J; bases not matched to a gene: 3. CDR3 nucleotide sequence: TGTGCCAGCGGCGGGGGTACCTACGAGCAGTACTTC. Translating it yields CASGGGTYEQYF.

V is TRBV9 and J is TRBJ1-5; 9 bases agree with TRBD1. Per germline, CDR1 SGDLS and CDR2 YYNGEE. This CDR3 has 16 residues. With 0 bases clipped from V and 7 bases from J, the junction kept 8 bases outside the gene matches. The CDR3 sequence: CASSVGQGVPDQPQHF. The CDR3 DNA reads as TGTGCCAGCAGCGTAGGACAGGGGGTCCCAGACCAGCCCCAGCATTTT.

The chain is built from TRBV3-1 (or the pseudogene TRBV3-2) and TRBJ1-1; D is ambiguous. Trimming shortened V by 8 bases and J by 4 bases, and 11 bases separated the two germline ends. CDR3 size: 12 residues. Germline-derived CDR1 and CDR2 are LGHDT and YNNKEL (reference sequence). Here the CDR3 DNA reads TGTGCCAGCCAGTCAGATGGCACTGAAGCTTTCTTT. Encoded protein: CASQSDGTEAFF.

The J gene is TRBJ2-7, the V gene TRBV27; 11 bases fit TRBD2. CDR3 length: 15 amino acids. Germline values: CDR1 MNHEY, CDR2 SMNVEV (reference sequence). With 5 bases clipped from V and 1 base from J, the junction kept 4 bases outside the gene matches. CDR3 protein: CASSLGLAASYEQYF. DNA of the CDR3: TGTGCCAGCAGTCTGGGACTAGCGGCATCCTACGAGCAGTACTTC.

This chain connects TRBV6-5 to TRBJ1-6; a weak D match, TRBD1 (6 bases). Germline V gene lookup returns CDR1 MNHEY and CDR2 SVGAGI. CDR3 length equals 13 residues. Trimming removed 8 bases at V and 7 bases at J, with 12 bases between. CDR3 sequence: CASQGGVNSPLHF. In DNA form, the CDR3 reads TGTGCCAGCCAAGGGGGTGTAAATTCACCCCTCCACTTT.

The rearrangement uses TRBV30 and TRBJ2-2; TRBD1 aligns across 10 bases. The CDR3 has 14 residues. Losses at the gene ends were 8 bases for V and 7 bases for J; bases not matched to a gene: 10. The germline V gene has CDR1 GTSNPN and CDR2 SVGIG (reference sequence). For the CDR3, the DNA is TGTGCCATGGGACAGGGGCCCTCTGGCGGGGAGCTGTTTTTT. Translation: CAMGQGPSGGELFF.

V usage is TRBV24-1 and J usage is TRBJ1-2; no clear D. Germline V lookup: CDR1 KGHDR, CDR2 SFDVKD. The germline V and J ends were trimmed by 5 bases and 10 bases, with 13 bases remaining between them. This CDR3 is built from 12 residues. The DNA of the CDR3 is TGTGCCACCAGTGGCCCCGGGGAGATCTACACCTTC. The encoded protein is CATSGPGEIYTF.

The rearrangement links TRBV6-5 to TRBJ2-5; tentatively, D is TRBD1 (5 bases). Germline V gene sequence: CDR1 MNHEY, CDR2 SVGAGI. This CDR3 has 16 amino acids. The V end lost 1 base, the J end lost 5 bases, and 17 bases lay between the germline ends. The CDR3 sequence: CASSYYGKTVVETQYF. The CDR3 nucleotides are TGTGCCAGCAGTTACTACGGAAAGACAGTAGTGGAGACCCAGTACTTC.

The chain employs TRBV9 and TRBJ2-2; TRBD2 matches 8 bases. This CDR3 spans 16 amino acids. With V trimmed by 0 bases and J by 7 bases, 8 bases remained unmatched. Germline V gives CDR1 SGDLS, CDR2 YYNGEE. The CDR3 loop reads CASSVASSGEDGELFF. CDR3 DNA sequence: TGTGCCAGCAGCGTAGCTAGTAGCGGGGAAGACGGGGAGCTGTTTTTT.

This clone was recorded a few times. V usage is TRBV7-8 and J usage is TRBJ2-1, with 9 bases identical to TRBD1. Trimming removed 2 bases from V and 5 bases from J; junction bases left unmatched: 16. Germline CDR1 SGHVS, CDR2 FQNEAQ. The CDR3 length is 19 residues. Written as DNA, the CDR3 is TGTGCCAGCAGCTTATTCCCGGGGACAGGGTTAATGTCTCACAATGAGCAGTTCTTC. Encoded protein: CASSLFPGTGLMSHNEQFF.

The chain has TRBV10-3 and TRBJ1-5; TRBD1 aligns across 10 bases. Germline values: CDR1 ENHRY, CDR2 SYGVKD. V gave up 8 bases and J gave up 3 bases; unmatched junction bases: 4. This CDR3 has 14 residues. Written as DNA, the CDR3 is TGTGCCATCGCGACAGGGGGCTACAATCAGCCCCAGCATTTT. As protein: CAIATGGYNQPQHF.

The rearrangement uses TRBV3-1 (or the pseudogene TRBV3-2) and TRBJ2-1; 7 bases line up with TRBD2. Looked up from germline, CDR1 is LGHDT and CDR2 is YNNKEL (reference sequence). V was pared by 0 bases and J by 7 bases, with 6 bases of the junction left unmatched. This CDR3 has 15 amino acids. The CDR3 nucleotides are TGTGCCAGCAGCCAAGATTGGGGAGGGCGGAATGAGCAGTTCTTC. This gives the protein CASSQDWGGRNEQFF.

The chain is built from TRBV11-1 and TRBJ2-7; TRBD2 matches at 8 bases. With V trimmed by 2 bases and J by 2 bases, 2 bases remained unmatched. This CDR3 contains 14 residues. Germline loops: CDR1 SGHAT, CDR2 FQDESV (reference sequence). This CDR3 is CASSLSGSAYEQYF. DNA for the CDR3: TGTGCCAGCAGCTTAAGCGGGAGTGCCTACGAGCAGTACTTC.

J is TRBJ2-1 and V is TRBV18, with D possibly TRBD1 on 5 matching bases. CDR1 is KGHSH and CDR2 is LQKENI in the germline V gene. Trimming stripped 3 bases from V and 14 bases from J, with 17 bases between. This CDR3 has 13 residues. The CDR3 DNA reads as TGTGCCAGCTCACCCATGAGTCAGGGTATGGAGTTCTTC. Protein sequence: CASSPMSQGMEFF.

J is TRBJ1-6 and V is TRBV15, with a weak D call TRBD1 (6 bases). The germline V gene has CDR1 LNHNV and CDR2 YYDKDF (reference sequence). V was trimmed by 3 bases and J by 8 bases, leaving 14 bases between them. This CDR3 spans 15 amino acids. DNA of the CDR3: TGTGCCACCAGCAGTACACAGGGACGTTATTCACCCCTCCACTTT. It is translated as CATSSTQGRYSPLHF.

This clone occurred a few times. The rearrangement uses TRBV19 and TRBJ1-2; no clear D. Germline V gives CDR1 LNHDA, CDR2 SQIVND (reference sequence). This CDR3 contains 14 residues. V was shortened by 5 bases and J by 1 base, with 11 bases between the two germline ends. CDR3 DNA: TGTGCCAGTAGTCGCAGTAACTATAACTATGGCTACACCTTC. Protein product: CASSRSNYNYGYTF.

The chain has TRBV14 and TRBJ1-3; TRBD1 might be the D (6 bases). The CDR3 runs to 17 residues. V lost 2 bases and J 2 bases, leaving 16 bases between the germline ends. Looked up from germline, CDR1 is SGHDN and CDR2 is FVKESK. The DNA for the CDR3 is TGTGCCAGCAGCCAAATGGGCAGGGGTTCTCCTGGAAACACCATATATTTT. It specifies CASSQMGRGSPGNTIYF.

This sequence joins TRBV5-5 and TRBJ1-1, with D unclear. The CDR3 is made up of 14 amino acids. Looked up from germline, CDR1 is SGHKS and CDR2 is YYEKEE (reference sequence). V lost 2 bases and J lost 0, with 8 bases in between. CDR3: CASSFAAMNTEAFF. The CDR3 DNA sequence: TGTGCCAGCAGCTTCGCGGCAATGAACACTGAAGCTTTCTTT.

The chain joins TRBV2 to TRBJ2-2, with TRBD1 as a possible D gene (6 bases). V lost 4 bases, J lost 3 bases, and 12 bases lay in between. Germline V gene lookup returns CDR1 SNHLY and CDR2 FYNNEI. This CDR3 has 15 amino acids. This CDR3 is CASSAPGQYTGELFF. CDR3 DNA: TGTGCCAGCAGTGCCCCGGGACAATACACCGGGGAGCTGTTTTTT.

J is TRBJ2-5 and V is TRBV5-1; D is uncertain. The CDR3 is 14 residues long. Germline V gene sequence: CDR1 SGHRS, CDR2 YFSETQ. V was shortened by 0 bases and J by 5 bases, with 11 bases between the two germline ends. CDR3 protein: CASSLEATQETQYF. The CDR3 bases are TGCGCCAGCAGCTTGGAAGCGACCCAGGAGACCCAGTACTTC. The whole variable domain, remainder taken from reference TRBV5-1 and TRBJ2-5, is KAGVTQTPRYLIKTRGQQVTLSCSPISGHRSVSWYQQTPGQGLQFLFEYFSETQRNKGNFPGRFSGRQFSNSRSEMNVSTLELGDSALYLCASSLEATQETQYFGPGTRLLVL.